The 14 T cell receptor beta chains reported below all come from one sample, sequenced in a study of brain T cells in children with intractable seizures. The table came from immunoSEQ multiplex PCR; TCRdb's copy has only in-frame clones and leaves some out. The sample has fewer than 150,000 clones, around 94% seen once. This material consisted of peripheral blood, taken at surgery. Source of these receptors: a boy under two years old with hemimegalencephaly and intractable seizures.

Only one count was recorded for this clone. The rearrangement uses TRBV7-9 and TRBJ2-2; no definite D call. Trimming took 0 bases from V and 8 from J, leaving 10 bases between them. The CDR3 runs to 14 residues. Germline V lookup: CDR1 SEHNR, CDR2 FQNEAQ (reference sequence). This CDR3 is CASSLAGTKGELFF. CDR3 nucleotides: TGTGCCAGCAGCTTAGCCGGAACCAAGGGGGAGCTGTTTTTT.

This rearrangement joins TRBV21-1 to TRBJ1-3. TRBV21-1 is marked as a pseudogene. The CDR3 spans 16 residues. This chain's CDR3 is CASSKDGSHSGNTIYF. The CDR3 DNA is TGTGCCAGCAGCAAAGATGGGTCGCACTCTGGAAACACCATATATTTT.

The genes are TRBV27 and TRBJ2-7; no definite D call. The CDR3 sequence is 14 residues long. With 3 bases removed from V and 7 bases from J, the gap between germline ends came to 16 bases. The germline CDR1 and CDR2 sequences are MNHEY and SMNVEV (reference sequence). CDR3 nucleotide sequence: TGTGCCAGCAGTTTTAAGGGTCTTCTATGGGAGCAGTACTTC. Protein: CASSFKGLLWEQYF.

The chain is built from TRBV20-1 and TRBJ1-1; D perhaps matches TRBD1 (5 bases). Trimming shortened V by 3 bases and J by 1 base, and 9 bases separated the two germline ends. Germline lookup yields CDR1 DFQATT and CDR2 SNEGSKA (reference sequence). The CDR3 has 13 residues. This CDR3 is CSASGGANTEAFF. In DNA, the CDR3 is TGCAGTGCTAGTGGCGGGGCGAACACTGAAGCTTTCTTT.

The chain recombines TRBV4-2 with TRBJ1-4; 7 nucleotides agree with TRBD1. In germline, CDR1 is LGHNA, CDR2 YNFKEQ. With 4 bases clipped from V and 5 bases from J, the junction kept 7 bases outside the gene matches. The length of the CDR3 is 15 residues. Here the CDR3 reads CASSPWTGNNEKLFF. The CDR3 DNA sequence: TGTGCCAGCAGCCCTTGGACAGGCAACAATGAAAAACTGTTTTTT.

This clone was detected only once. The chain couples TRBV19 to TRBJ2-5, with D tentatively TRBD1 (6 bases). V dropped 3 bases and J dropped 5 bases, with 16 bases sitting between them. Germline loops: CDR1 LNHDA, CDR2 SQIVND (reference sequence). This CDR3 contains 15 residues. In DNA form, the CDR3 reads TGTGCCAGTAGTATCGCACAGGGCGAGCGGGAGACCCAGTACTTC. Encoded protein: CASSIAQGERETQYF.

The chain is built from TRBV19 and TRBJ1-5, with 9 positions matching TRBD1. CDR3 length: 15 residues. Trimming cost V 3 bases and J 7 bases; bases outside gene matches: 7. Germline V lookup: CDR1 LNHDA, CDR2 SQIVND (reference sequence). This chain's CDR3 is CASSIPTGGRQPQHF. DNA for the CDR3: TGTGCCAGTAGTATTCCAACAGGGGGCAGGCAGCCCCAGCATTTT. The whole variable domain, filled in from reference TRBV19 and TRBJ1-5, reads DGGITQSPKYLFRKEGQNVTLSCEQNLNHDAMYWYRQDPGQGLRLIYYSQIVNDFQKGDIAEGYSVSREKKESFPLTVTSAQKNPTAFYLCASSIPTGGRQPQHFGDGTRLSIL.

This clone has only one observation. This chain links TRBV21-1 with TRBJ2-1; TRBD2 was called by the table and not checked on the DNA. TRBV21-1 is a pseudogene locus. The CDR3 is 15 residues long. CDR3 DNA sequence: TGTGCCAGCAGCAAAGAAAGCGGCTCCTACAATGAGCAGTTCTTC. This gives the protein CASSKESGSYNEQFF.

The V call is TRBV6-5, the J call TRBJ2-7, with a possible D match to TRBD1 (6 bases). Germline V gene lookup returns CDR1 MNHEY and CDR2 SVGAGI. The CDR3 is 11 residues long. Trimming removed 2 bases at V and 11 bases at J, with 10 bases between. The CDR3 sequence is CASSYHRVEYF. CDR3 bases: TGTGCCAGCAGTTACCACAGGGTCGAGTACTTC.

The rearrangement links TRBV28 to TRBJ1-6; D ambiguous. V shed 5 bases and J shed 0 bases, with 2 bases lying between them. The CDR3 totals 13 residues. The germline CDR1 and CDR2 sequences are MDHEN and SYDVKM. The CDR3: CASSSSYNSPLHF. The CDR3 nucleotides are TGTGCCAGCAGTAGCTCCTATAATTCACCCCTCCACTTT.

This rearrangement joins TRBV14 to TRBJ2-5; D call uncertain. Germline V gene data show CDR1 as SGHDN and CDR2 as FVKESK. V lost 1 base to trimming and J lost 3 bases, with 12 bases between them. This CDR3 contains 15 residues. CDR3: CASSQGGNRKETQYF. The CDR3 DNA is TGTGCCAGCAGCCAAGGTGGGAACAGAAAAGAGACCCAGTACTTC.

This clone was recorded only once. This chain uses TRBV15 with TRBJ2-4; a weak D match, TRBD1 (6 bases). From germline, CDR1 is LNHNV and CDR2 YYDKDF (reference sequence). Trimming pared 0 bases from V and 11 bases from J, leaving 11 bases between. The CDR3 has 13 residues. The CDR3 reads CATSREQQGVQYF. The CDR3, as DNA: TGTGCCACCAGCAGAGAACAACAGGGCGTTCAGTACTTC.

The V gene is TRBV5-1, the J gene TRBJ2-5, with D tentatively TRBD1 (5 bases). The germline gives CDR1 SGHRS, CDR2 YFSETQ. The CDR3 sequence is 14 residues long. Trimming pared 0 bases from V and 4 bases from J, leaving 10 bases between. The CDR3 bases are TGCGCCAGCAGCTTGGGTACAGGAACAGAGACCCAGTACTTC. Translating it yields CASSLGTGTETQYF.

The rearrangement links TRBV24-1 to TRBJ2-3; TRBD2 agrees at 9 bases. Germline-derived CDR1 and CDR2 are KGHDR and SFDVKD. The CDR3 spans 15 residues. V was clipped by 9 bases and J by 5 bases; unmatched bases: 11. CDR3: CATARRAGGGDTQYF. CDR3 in DNA: TGTGCCACCGCTCGACGGGCGGGGGGGGGAGATACGCAGTATTTT.